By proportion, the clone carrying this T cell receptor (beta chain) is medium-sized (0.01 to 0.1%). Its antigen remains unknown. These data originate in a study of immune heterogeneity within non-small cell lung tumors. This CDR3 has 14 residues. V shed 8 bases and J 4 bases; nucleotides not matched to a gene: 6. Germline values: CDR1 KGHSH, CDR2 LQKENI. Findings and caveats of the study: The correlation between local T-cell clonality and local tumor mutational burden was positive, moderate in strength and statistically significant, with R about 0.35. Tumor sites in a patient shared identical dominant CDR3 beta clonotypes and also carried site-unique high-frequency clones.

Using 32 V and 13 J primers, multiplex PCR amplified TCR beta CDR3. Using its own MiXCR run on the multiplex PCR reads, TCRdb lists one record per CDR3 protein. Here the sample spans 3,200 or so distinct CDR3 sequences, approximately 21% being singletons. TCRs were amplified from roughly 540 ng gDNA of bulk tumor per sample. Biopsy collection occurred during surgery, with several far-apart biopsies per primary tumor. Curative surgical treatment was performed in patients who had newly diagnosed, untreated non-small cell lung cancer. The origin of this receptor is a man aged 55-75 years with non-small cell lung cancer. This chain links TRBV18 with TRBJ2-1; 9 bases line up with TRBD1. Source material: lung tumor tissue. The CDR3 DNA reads TGTGCCAGCCACCCGGGACAGGGATACAATGAGCAGTTCTTC. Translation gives CASHPGQGYNEQFF.